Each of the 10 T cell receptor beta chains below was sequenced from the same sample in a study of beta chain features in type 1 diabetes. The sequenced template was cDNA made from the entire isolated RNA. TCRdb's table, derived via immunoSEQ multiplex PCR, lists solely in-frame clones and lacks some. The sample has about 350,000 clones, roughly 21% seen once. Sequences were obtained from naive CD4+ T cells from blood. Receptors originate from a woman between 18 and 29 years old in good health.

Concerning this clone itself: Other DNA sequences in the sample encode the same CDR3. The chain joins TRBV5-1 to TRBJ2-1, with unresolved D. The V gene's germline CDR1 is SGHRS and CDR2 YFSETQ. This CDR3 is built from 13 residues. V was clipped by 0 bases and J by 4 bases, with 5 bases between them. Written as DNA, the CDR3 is TGCGCCAGCAGCTTGGACCGGTACAATGAGCAGTTCTTC. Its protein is CASSLDRYNEQFF. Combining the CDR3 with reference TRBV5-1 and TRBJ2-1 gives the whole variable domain KAGVTQTPRYLIKTRGQQVTLSCSPISGHRSVSWYQQTPGQGLQFLFEYFSETQRNKGNFPGRFSGRQFSNSRSEMNVSTLELGDSALYLCASSLDRYNEQFFGPGTRLTVL.

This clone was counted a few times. The chain's CDR3 is CASSLVAGGPENIQYF. The DNA for the CDR3 is TGTGCCAGCAGCTTAGTGGCGGGGGGCCCCGAAAACATTCAGTACTTC. The chain employs TRBV7-2 and TRBJ2-4; TRBD2 matches at 8 bases. Trimming at V came to 1 base and at J to 5 bases, leaving 7 bases not matched to a gene. Germline V gives CDR1 SGHTA, CDR2 FQGNSA. The CDR3 runs to 16 residues.

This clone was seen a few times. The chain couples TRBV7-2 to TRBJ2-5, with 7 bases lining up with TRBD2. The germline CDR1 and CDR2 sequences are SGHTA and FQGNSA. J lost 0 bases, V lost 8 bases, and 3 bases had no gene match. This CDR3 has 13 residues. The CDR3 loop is CASERDYQETQYF. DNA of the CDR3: TGTGCCAGCGAGCGGGACTACCAAGAGACCCAGTACTTC.

The CDR3 nucleotides are TGTGCCTGGATGAGCGGGAGACCAAACAATGAGCAGTTCTTC. The encoded protein is CAWMSGRPNNEQFF. This chain links TRBV30 with TRBJ2-1; 8 nucleotides align to TRBD2. V was pared by 4 bases and J by 5 bases, with 7 bases of the junction left unmatched. The CDR3 spans 14 residues. The germline gives CDR1 GTSNPN, CDR2 SVGIG (reference sequence).

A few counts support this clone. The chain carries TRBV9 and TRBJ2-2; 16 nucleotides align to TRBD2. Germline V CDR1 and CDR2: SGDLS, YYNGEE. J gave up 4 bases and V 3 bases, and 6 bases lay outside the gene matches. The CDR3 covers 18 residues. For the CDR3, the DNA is TGTGCCAGCAGCGCGGGACTAGCGGGAGGGCTTCGCACCGGGGAGCTGTTTTTT. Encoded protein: CASSAGLAGGLRTGELFF.

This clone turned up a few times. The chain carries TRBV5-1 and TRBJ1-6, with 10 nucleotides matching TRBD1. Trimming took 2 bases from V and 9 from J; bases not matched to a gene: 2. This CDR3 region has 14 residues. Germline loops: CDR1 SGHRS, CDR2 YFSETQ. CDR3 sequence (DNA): TGCGCCAGCAGCTTTGGGGACAGGGGTTCACCCCTCCACTTT. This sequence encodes CASSFGDRGSPLHF.

CDR3 sequence (DNA): TGTGCCAGCAGCCCACGACAGGGGGAGAACACTGAAGCTTTCTTT. Protein: CASSPRQGENTEAFF. The chain joins TRBV7-9 to TRBJ1-1; 9 nucleotides line up with TRBD1. This CDR3 has 15 amino acids. With 5 bases clipped from V and 1 base from J, the junction kept 5 bases outside the gene matches. Germline V gene data show CDR1 as SEHNR and CDR2 as FQNEAQ (reference sequence).

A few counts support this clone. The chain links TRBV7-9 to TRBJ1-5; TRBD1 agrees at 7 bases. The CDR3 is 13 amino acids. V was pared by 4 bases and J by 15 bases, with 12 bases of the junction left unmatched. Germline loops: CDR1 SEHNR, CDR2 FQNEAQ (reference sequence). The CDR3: CASSSTGDPSLHF. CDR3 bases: TGTGCCAGCAGCTCCACAGGGGACCCTTCCCTGCATTTT.

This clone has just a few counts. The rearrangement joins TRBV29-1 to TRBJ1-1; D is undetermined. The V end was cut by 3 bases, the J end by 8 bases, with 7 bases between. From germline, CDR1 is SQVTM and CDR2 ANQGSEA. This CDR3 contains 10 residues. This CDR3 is CSVDSEEAFF. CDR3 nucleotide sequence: TGCAGCGTTGATTCCGAGGAAGCTTTCTTT.

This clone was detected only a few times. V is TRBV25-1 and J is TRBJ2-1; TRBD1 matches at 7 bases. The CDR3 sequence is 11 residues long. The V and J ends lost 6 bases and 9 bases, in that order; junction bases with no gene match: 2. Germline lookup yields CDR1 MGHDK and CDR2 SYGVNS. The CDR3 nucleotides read TGTGCCAGCAGGACAGGGAGTGAGCAGTTCTTC. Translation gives CASRTGSEQFF.